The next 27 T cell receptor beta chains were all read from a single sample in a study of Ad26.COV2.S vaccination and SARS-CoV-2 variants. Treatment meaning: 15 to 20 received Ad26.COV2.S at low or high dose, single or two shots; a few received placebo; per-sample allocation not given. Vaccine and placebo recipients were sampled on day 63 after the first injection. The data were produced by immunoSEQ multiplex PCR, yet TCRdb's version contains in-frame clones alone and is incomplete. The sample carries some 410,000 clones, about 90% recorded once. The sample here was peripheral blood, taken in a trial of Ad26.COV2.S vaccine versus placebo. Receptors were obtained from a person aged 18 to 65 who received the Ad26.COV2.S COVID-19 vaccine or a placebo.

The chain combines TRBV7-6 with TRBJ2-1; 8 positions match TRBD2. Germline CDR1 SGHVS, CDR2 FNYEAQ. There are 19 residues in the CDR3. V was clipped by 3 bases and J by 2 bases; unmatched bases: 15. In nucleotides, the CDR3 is TGTGCCAGCAGCTTTTTAGGGTGGGGTAGCGGGGACCCCTACAATGAGCAGTTCTTC. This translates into CASSFLGWGSGDPYNEQFF.

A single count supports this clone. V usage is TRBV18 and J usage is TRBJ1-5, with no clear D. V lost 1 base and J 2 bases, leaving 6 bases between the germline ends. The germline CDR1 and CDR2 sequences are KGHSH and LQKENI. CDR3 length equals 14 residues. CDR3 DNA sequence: TGTGCCAGCTCACCACGGGAGGGCAATCAGCCCCAGCATTTT. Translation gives CASSPREGNQPQHF.

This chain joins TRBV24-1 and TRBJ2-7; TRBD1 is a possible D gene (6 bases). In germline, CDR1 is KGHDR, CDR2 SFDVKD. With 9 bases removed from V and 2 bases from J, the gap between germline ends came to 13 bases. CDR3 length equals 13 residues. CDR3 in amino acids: CATGGRDPYEQYF. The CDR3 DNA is TGTGCCACCGGGGGCAGGGACCCCTACGAGCAGTACTTC.

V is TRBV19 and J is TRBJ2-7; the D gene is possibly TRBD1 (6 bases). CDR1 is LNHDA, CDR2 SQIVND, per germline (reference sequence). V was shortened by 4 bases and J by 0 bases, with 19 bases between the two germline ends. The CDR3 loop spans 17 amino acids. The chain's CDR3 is CASSTSYKQGFSYEQYF. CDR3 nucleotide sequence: TGTGCCAGTAGTACATCCTACAAACAGGGATTCTCCTACGAGCAGTACTTC.

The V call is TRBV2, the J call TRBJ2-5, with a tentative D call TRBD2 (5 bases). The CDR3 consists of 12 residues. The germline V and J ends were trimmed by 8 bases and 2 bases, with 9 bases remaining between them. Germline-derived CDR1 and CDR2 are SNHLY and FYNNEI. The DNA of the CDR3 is TGTGCCAGCTCGGACTTACAAGAGACCCAGTACTTC. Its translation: CASSDLQETQYF. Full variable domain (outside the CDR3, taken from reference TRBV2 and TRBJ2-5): EPEVTQTPSHQVTQMGQEVILRCVPISNHLYFYWYRQILGQKVEFLVSFYNNEISEKSEIFDDQFSVERPDGSNFTLKIRSTKLEDSAMYFCASSDLQETQYFGPGTRLLVL.

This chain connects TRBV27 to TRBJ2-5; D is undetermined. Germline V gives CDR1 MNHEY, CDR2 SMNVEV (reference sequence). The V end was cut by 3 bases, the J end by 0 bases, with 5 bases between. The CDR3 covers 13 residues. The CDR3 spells CASSFADQETQYF. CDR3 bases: TGTGCCAGCAGTTTCGCAGACCAAGAGACCCAGTACTTC.

The CDR3 bases are TGTGCCAGTAGTAAAGGGGGCCCGGCCACAGATACGCAGTATTTT. It encodes CASSKGGPATDTQYF. The gene calls are TRBV19 and TRBJ2-3, with 7 bases matching TRBD1. After removal of 4 bases from V and 2 bases from J, the junction contained 6 bases not matched to a gene. The CDR3 extends over 15 amino acids. Germline lookup yields CDR1 LNHDA and CDR2 SQIVND (reference sequence).

The CDR3 is CASGFSGNTGNTIYF. CDR3 coding DNA: TGTGCTAGTGGTTTTTCAGGGAATACTGGAAACACCATATATTTT. J is TRBJ1-3 and V is TRBV12-5; TRBD1 might be the D (5 bases). V dropped 3 bases and J dropped 2 bases, with 11 bases sitting between them. The CDR3 consists of 15 residues. Germline CDR1 is LGHNT and CDR2 is FRNRAP. Based on the CDR3 plus reference TRBV12-5 and TRBJ1-3, the full variable domain is DARVTQTPRHKVTEMGQEVTMRCQPILGHNTVFWYRQTMMQGLELLAYFRNRAPLDDSGMPKDRFSAEMPDATLATLKIQPSEPRDSAVYFCASGFSGNTGNTIYFGEGSWLTVV.

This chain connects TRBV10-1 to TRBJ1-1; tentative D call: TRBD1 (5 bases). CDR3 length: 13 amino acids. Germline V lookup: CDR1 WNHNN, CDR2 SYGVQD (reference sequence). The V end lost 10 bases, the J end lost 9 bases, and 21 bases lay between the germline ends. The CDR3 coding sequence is TGCGCCACCCGGGACGGGATGACCGGGAAAGCTTTCTTT. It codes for CATRDGMTGKAFF.

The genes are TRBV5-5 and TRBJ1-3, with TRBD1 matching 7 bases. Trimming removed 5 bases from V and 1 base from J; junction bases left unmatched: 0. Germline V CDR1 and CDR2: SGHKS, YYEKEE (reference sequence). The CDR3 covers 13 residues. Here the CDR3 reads CASRTGSGNTIYF. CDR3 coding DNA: TGTGCCAGCAGGACAGGGTCTGGAAACACCATATATTTT. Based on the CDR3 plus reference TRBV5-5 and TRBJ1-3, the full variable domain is DAGVTQSPTHLIKTRGQQVTLRCSPISGHKSVSWYQQVLGQGPQFIFQYYEKEERGRGNFPDRFSARQFPNYSSELNVNALLLGDSALYLCASRTGSGNTIYFGEGSWLTVV.

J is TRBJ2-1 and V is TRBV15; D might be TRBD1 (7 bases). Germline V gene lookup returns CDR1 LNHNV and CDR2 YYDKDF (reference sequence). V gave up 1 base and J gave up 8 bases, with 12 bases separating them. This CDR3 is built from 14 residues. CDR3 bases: TGTGCCACCAGCAGAGGTGTCAGGGGGGATGAGCAGTTCTTC. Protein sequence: CATSRGVRGDEQFF. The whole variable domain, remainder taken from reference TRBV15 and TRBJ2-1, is DAMVIQNPRYQVTQFGKPVTLSCSQTLNHNVMYWYQQKSSQAPKLLFHYYDKDFNNEADTPDNFQSRRPNTSFCFLDIRSPGLGDTAMYLCATSRGVRGDEQFFGPGTRLTVL.

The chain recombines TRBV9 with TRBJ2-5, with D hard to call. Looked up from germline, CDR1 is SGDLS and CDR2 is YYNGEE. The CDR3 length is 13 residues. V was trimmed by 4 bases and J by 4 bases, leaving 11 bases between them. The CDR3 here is CASSQTDIETQYF. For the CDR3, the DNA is TGTGCCAGCAGCCAAACCGACATAGAGACCCAGTACTTC.

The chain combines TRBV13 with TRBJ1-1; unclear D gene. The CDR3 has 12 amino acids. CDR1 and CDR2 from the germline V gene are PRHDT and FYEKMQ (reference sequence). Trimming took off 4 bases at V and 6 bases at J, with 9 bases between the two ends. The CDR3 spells CASSSRAPEAFF. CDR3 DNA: TGTGCCAGCAGCTCCCGGGCCCCTGAAGCTTTCTTT.

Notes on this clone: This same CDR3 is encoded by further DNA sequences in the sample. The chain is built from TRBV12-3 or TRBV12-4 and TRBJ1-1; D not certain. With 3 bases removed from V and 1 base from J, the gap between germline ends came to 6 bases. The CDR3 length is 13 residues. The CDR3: CASSFGPNTEAFF. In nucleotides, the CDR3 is TGTGCCAGCAGTTTTGGCCCGAACACTGAAGCTTTCTTT.

This CDR3 reads CASSDPRGGNEQFF. CDR3 bases: TGTGCCAGCAGCGACCCCCGGGGGGGAAATGAGCAGTTCTTC. The gene calls are TRBV9 and TRBJ2-1; 8 bases align to TRBD2. The CDR3 has 14 residues. Trimming took 3 bases from V and 7 from J; bases not matched to a gene: 6. From germline, CDR1 is SGDLS and CDR2 YYNGEE.

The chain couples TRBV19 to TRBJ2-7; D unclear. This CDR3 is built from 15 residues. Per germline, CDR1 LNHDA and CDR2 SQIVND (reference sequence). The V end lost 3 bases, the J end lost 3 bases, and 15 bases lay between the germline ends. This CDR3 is CASSIGKAQVYEQYF. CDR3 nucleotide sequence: TGTGCCAGTAGTATTGGGAAGGCACAAGTCTACGAGCAGTACTTC.

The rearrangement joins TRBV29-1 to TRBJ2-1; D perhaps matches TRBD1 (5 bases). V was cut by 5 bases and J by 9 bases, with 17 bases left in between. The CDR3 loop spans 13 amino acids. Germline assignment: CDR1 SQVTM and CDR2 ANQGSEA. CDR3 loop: CSVLGGAAFEQFF. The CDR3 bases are TGCAGCGTTTTGGGTGGGGCCGCCTTTGAGCAGTTCTTC.

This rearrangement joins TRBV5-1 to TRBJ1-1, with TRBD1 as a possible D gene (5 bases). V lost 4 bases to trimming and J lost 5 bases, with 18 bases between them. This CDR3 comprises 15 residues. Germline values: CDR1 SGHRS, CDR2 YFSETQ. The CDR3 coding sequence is TGCGCCAGCAGCCAAACAGGCTCTTCAAGTACTGAAGCTTTCTTT. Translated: CASSQTGSSSTEAFF.

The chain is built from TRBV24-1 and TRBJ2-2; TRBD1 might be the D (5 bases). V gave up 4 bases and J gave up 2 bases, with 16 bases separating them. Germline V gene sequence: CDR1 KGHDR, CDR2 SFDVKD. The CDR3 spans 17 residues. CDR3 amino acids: CATSEAGRVSNTGELFF. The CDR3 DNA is TGTGCCACCAGTGAGGCAGGGCGAGTATCTAACACCGGGGAGCTGTTTTTT.

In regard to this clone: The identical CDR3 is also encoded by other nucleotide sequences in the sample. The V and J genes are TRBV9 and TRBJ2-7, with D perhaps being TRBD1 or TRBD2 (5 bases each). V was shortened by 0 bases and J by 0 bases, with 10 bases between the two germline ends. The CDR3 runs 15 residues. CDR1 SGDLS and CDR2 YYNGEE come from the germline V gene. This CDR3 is CASSVAGTSSYEQYF. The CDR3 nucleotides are TGTGCCAGCAGCGTAGCGGGGACGAGCTCCTACGAGCAGTACTTC.

CDR3 sequence: CASSTGRIQETQYF. In DNA, the CDR3 is TGTGCCAGTAGTACGGGACGTATACAAGAGACCCAGTACTTC. The J gene is TRBJ2-5, the V gene TRBV19; tentatively, D is TRBD1 or TRBD2 (5 bases each). Between the trimmed V and J ends, which lost 4 bases and 2 bases, there was a span of 11 bases. The germline CDR1 and CDR2 sequences are LNHDA and SQIVND (reference sequence). CDR3 length equals 14 residues.

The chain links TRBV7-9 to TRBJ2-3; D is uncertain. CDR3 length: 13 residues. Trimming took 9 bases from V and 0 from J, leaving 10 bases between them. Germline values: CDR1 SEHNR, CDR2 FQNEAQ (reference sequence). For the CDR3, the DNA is TGTGCCAGTCTACAGCCTAGCACAGATACGCAGTATTTT. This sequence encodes CASLQPSTDTQYF. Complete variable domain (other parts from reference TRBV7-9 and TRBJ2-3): DTGVSQNPRHKITKRGQNVTFRCDPISEHNRLYWYRQTLGQGPEFLTYFQNEAQLEKSRLLSDRFSAERPKGSFSTLEIQRTEQGDSAMYLCASLQPSTDTQYFGPGTRLTVL.

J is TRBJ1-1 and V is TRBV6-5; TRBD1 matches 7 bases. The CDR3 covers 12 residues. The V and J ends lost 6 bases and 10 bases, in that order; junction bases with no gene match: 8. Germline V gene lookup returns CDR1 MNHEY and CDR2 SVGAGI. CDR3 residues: CASSPDRLIAFF. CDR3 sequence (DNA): TGTGCCAGCAGCCCGGACAGGCTTATAGCTTTCTTT.

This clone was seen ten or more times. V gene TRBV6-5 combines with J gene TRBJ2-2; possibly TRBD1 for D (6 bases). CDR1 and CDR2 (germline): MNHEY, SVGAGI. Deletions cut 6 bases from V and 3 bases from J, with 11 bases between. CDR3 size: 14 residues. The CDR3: CASRFDRYTGELFF. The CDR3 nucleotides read TGTGCCAGCAGGTTTGACAGGTACACCGGGGAGCTGTTTTTT.

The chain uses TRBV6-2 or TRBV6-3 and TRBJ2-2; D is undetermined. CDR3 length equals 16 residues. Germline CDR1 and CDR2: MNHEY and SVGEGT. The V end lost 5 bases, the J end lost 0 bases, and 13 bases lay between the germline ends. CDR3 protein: CASSLLGPPNTGELFF. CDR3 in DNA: TGTGCCAGCAGTCTGTTAGGCCCACCGAACACCGGGGAGCTGTTTTTT.

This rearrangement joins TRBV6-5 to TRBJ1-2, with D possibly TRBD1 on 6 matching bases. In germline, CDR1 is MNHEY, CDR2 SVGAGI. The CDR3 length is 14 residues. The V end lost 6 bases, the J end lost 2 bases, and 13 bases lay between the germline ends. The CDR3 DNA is TGTGCCAGCAGCAAAACAGGGTCCAACTATGGCTACACCTTC. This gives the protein CASSKTGSNYGYTF.

DNA of the CDR3: TGTGCCAGCAGCAACGGCGGGACAGGGAATCAGCCCCAGCATTTT. It encodes CASSNGGTGNQPQHF. The chain uses TRBV6-2 or TRBV6-3 and TRBJ1-5; TRBD1 matches at 9 bases. Germline-derived CDR1 and CDR2 are MNHEY and SVGEGT. CDR3 length: 15 residues. Unmatched junction bases numbered 7, after V lost 6 bases and J lost 4 bases.